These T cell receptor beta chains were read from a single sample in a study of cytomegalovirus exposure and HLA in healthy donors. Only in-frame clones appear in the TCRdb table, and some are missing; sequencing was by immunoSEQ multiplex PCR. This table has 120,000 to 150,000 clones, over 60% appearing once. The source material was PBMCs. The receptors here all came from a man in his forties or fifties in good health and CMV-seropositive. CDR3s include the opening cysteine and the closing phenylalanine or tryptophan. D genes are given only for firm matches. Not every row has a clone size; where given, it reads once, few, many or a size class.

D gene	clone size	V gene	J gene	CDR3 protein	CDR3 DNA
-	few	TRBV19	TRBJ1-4	CASTQGPNEKLFF	TGTGCCAGTACCCAGGGGCCTAATGAAAAACTGTTTTTT
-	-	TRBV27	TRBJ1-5	CASGHSSNQPQHF	TGTGCCAGCGGACACTCTAGCAATCAGCCCCAGCATTTT
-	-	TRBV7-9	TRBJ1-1	CASSLTDSITEAFF	TGTGCCAGCAGCTTAACCGACAGTATCACTGAAGCTTTCTTT
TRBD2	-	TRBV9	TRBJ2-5	CASSPWTSGETQYF	TGTGCCAGCAGCCCATGGACTAGCGGGGAGACCCAGTACTTC
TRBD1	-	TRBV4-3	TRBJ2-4	CASSQAVSVGTGPKNIQYF	TGCGCCAGCAGCCAAGCGGTTTCAGTCGGGACAGGGCCCAAAAACATTCAGTACTTC
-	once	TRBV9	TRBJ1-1	CASSVVHAVPGAFF	TGTGCCAGCAGCGTAGTACACGCGGTTCCCGGGGCTTTCTTT
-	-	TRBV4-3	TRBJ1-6	CASSQDRASYNSPLHF	TGCGCCAGCAGCCAAGACAGGGCTTCTTATAATTCACCCCTCCACTTT
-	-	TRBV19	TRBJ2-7	CASSATGSSYEQYF	TGTGCCAGTAGTGCGACAGGTTCCTCCTACGAGCAGTACTTC
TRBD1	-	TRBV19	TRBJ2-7	CASSGQGSYEQYF	TGTGCCAGTAGTGGACAGGGCTCCTACGAGCAGTACTTC
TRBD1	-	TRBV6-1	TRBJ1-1	CASCSGTGGLPEAFF	TGTGCCAGCTGTAGCGGGACAGGGGGTCTCCCTGAAGCTTTCTTT
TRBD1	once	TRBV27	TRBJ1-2	CASTKSTGGKNYGYTF	TGTGCCAGCACCAAATCGACAGGGGGGAAAAACTATGGCTACACCTTC
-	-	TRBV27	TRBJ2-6	CASSLNGPGANVLTF	TGTGCCAGCAGCTTAAACGGTCCCGGGGCCAACGTCCTGACTTTC
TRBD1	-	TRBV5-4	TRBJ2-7	CASSLGTGYEQYF	TGTGCCAGCAGCTTGGGGACAGGCTACGAGCAGTACTTC
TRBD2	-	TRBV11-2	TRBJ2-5	CASSVSGSGGETQYF	TGTGCCAGCAGTGTTAGCGGGAGTGGCGGGGAGACCCAGTACTTC
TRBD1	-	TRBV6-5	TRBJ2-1	CASSYDRGSYNEQFF	TGTGCCAGCAGTTACGACAGGGGCTCCTACAATGAGCAGTTCTTC
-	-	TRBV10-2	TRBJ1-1	CASTLTGLNTEAFF	TGCGCCAGCACATTGACAGGTTTGAACACTGAAGCTTTCTTT
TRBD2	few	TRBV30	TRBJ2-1	CAWSDGPGLVFGEQFF	TGTGCCTGGAGTGATGGACCGGGACTAGTTTTTGGAGAGCAGTTCTTC
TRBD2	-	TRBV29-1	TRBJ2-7	CSVSTRTSGPYEQYF	TGCAGCGTCTCTACCCGGACTAGCGGACCCTACGAGCAGTACTTC
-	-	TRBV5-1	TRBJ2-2	CASSLYGGGELFF	TGCGCCAGCAGCTTGTACGGAGGCGGGGAGCTGTTTTTT
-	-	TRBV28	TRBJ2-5	CASSLWEGPEDQETQYF	TGTGCCAGCAGTTTATGGGAGGGGCCGGAGGATCAAGAGACCCAGTACTTC
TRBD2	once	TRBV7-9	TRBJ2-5	CASSLGLAGGSGAQYF	TGTGCCAGCAGCTTGGGACTAGCGGGAGGGTCCGGGGCCCAGTACTTC
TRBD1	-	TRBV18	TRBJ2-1	CASSPPSGQGAEQFF	TGTGCCAGCTCACCACCGTCGGGACAGGGGGCTGAGCAGTTCTTC
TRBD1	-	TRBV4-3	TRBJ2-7	CASSQDQGALVYEQYF	TGCGCCAGCAGCCAAGATCAGGGGGCATTGGTCTACGAGCAGTACTTC
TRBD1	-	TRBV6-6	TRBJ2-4	CASTPLGQVHIQYF	TGTGCCAGCACCCCGCTGGGACAGGTACACATTCAGTACTTC
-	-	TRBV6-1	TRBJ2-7	CASSLSRSSYEQYF	TGTGCCAGCAGCTTAAGTCGGAGCTCCTACGAGCAGTACTTC
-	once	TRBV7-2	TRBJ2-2	CASSSLSSGELFF	TGTGCCAGCAGCTCCTTATCGTCCGGGGAGCTGTTTTTT
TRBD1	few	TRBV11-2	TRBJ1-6	CASSFIGQGFTPLHF	TGTGCCAGCAGCTTTATCGGACAGGGCTTTACACCCCTCCACTTT
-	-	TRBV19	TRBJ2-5	CASSGPAGAQYF	TGTGCCAGTAGTGGGCCAGCCGGGGCCCAGTACTTC
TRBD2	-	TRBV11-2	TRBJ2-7	CASSLIESRSAGGRYEQYF	TGTGCCAGCAGCCTAATAGAATCTCGATCAGCGGGAGGGCGATACGAGCAGTACTTC
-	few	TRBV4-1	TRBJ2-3	CASSHGQRQFTDTQYF	TGCGCCAGCAGCCATGGACAGCGTCAATTCACAGATACGCAGTATTTT
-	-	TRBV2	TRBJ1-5	CASSEERLSNQPQHF	TGTGCCAGCAGTGAGGAGCGACTTAGCAATCAGCCCCAGCATTTT
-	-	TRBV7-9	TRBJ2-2	CSSSLATGDTGELFF	TGTTCCAGCAGCTTAGCGACGGGGGACACCGGGGAGCTGTTTTTT
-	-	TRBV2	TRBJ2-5	CASRRQLQETQYF	TGTGCCAGCAGGAGGCAGCTTCAAGAGACCCAGTACTTC
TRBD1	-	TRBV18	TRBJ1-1	CASSFDRGNMNTEAFF	TGTGCCAGCTCATTTGACAGGGGCAATATGAACACTGAAGCTTTCTTT
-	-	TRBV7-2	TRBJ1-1	CASSPRTEAFF	TGTGCCAGCAGCCCGCGGACAGAAGCTTTCTTT
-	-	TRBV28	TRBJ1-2	CASSLYQPGSAGYTF	TGTGCCAGCAGTTTATATCAGCCGGGTTCGGCTGGCTACACCTTC
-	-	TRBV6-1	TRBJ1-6	CASSERVGSSYNSPLHF	TGTGCCAGCAGTGAAAGGGTCGGGAGCTCCTATAATTCACCCCTCCACTTT
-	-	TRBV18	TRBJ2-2	CASSPPGGFNTGELFF	TGTGCCAGCTCACCACCCGGAGGCTTTAACACCGGGGAGCTGTTTTTT
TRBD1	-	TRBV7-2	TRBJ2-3	CASSSTGRDTQYF	TGTGCCAGCAGCTCGACAGGGCGGGATACGCAGTATTTT
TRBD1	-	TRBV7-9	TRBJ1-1	CSSSLGTGVYTEAFF	TGTTCCAGCAGCCTCGGGACAGGGGTTTATACTGAAGCTTTCTTT
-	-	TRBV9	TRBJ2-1	CASSVTVALSSYNEQFF	TGTGCCAGCAGCGTAACAGTGGCTCTCTCCTCCTACAATGAGCAGTTCTTC
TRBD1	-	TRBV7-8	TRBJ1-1	CASSLFGTVEAFF	TGTGCCAGCAGCTTATTCGGGACAGTTGAAGCTTTCTTT
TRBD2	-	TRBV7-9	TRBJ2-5	CASSPDQGSSGRARETQYF	TGTGCCAGCAGCCCGGATCAGGGGTCTAGCGGGAGGGCCAGAGAGACCCAGTACTTC
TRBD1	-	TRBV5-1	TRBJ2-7	CASSLATGVGGEQYF	TGCGCCAGCAGCTTGGCGACAGGGGTAGGGGGCGAGCAGTACTTC
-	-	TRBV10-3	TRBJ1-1	CAISESGRAPEAFF	TGTGCCATCAGTGAGTCGGGCAGGGCCCCTGAAGCTTTCTTT
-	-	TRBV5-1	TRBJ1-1	CASSLVPGGGISREDTEAFF	TGCGCCAGCAGCTTGGTTCCCGGAGGAGGGATTTCTCGAGAGGACACTGAAGCTTTCTTT
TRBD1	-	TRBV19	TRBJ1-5	CASSSQGGVGQPQHF	TGTGCCAGTAGTAGTCAGGGGGGTGTCGGTCAGCCCCAGCATTTT